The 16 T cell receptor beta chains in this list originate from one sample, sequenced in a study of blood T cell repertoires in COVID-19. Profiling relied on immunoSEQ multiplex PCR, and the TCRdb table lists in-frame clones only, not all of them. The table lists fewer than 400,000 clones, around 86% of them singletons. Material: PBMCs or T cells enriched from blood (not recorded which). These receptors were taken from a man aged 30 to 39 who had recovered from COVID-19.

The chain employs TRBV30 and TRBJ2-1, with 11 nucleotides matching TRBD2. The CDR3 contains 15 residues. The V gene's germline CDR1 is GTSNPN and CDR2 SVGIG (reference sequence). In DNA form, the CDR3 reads TGTGCTCATAGGCCCCTAGCGGGAGGCTACAATGAGCAGTTCTTC. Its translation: CAHRPLAGGYNEQFF.

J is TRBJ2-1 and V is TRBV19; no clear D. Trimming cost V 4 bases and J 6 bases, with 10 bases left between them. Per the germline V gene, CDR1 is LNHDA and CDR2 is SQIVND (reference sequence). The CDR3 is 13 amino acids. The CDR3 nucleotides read TGTGCCAGTAGTAGTCTATCGAGCAATGAGCAGTTCTTC. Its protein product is CASSSLSSNEQFF.

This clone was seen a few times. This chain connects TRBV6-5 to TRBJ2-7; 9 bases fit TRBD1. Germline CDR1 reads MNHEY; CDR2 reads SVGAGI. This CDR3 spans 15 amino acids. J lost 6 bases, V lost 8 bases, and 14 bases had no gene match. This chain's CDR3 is CASASGGTGSPEQYF. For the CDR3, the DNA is TGTGCCAGCGCCTCCGGGGGGACAGGGTCCCCCGAGCAGTACTTC.

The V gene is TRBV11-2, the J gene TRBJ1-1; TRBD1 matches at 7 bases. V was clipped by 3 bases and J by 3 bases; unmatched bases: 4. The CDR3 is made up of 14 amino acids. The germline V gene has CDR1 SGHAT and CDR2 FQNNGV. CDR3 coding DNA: TGTGCCAGCAGCTTGAGGGGGCTGTACACTGAAGCTTTCTTT. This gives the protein CASSLRGLYTEAFF.

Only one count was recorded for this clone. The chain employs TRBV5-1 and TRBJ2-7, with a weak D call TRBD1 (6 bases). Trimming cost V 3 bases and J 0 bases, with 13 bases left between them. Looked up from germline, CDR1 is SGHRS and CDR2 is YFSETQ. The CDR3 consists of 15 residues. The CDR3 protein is CASSWGTRNSYEQYF. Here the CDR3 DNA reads TGCGCCAGCAGCTGGGGGACACGAAACTCCTACGAGCAGTACTTC.

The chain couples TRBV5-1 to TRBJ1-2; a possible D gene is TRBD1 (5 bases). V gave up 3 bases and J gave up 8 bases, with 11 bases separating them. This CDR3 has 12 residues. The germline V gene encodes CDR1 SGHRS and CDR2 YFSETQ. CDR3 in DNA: TGCGCCAGCAGCTGGGGGGAAGGCGGCTACACCTTC. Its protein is CASSWGEGGYTF.

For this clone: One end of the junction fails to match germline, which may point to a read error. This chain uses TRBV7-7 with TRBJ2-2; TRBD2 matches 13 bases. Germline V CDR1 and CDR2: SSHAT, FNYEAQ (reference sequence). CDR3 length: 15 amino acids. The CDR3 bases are TGTGCTAGCAGCGTAGGACTAGCGGGAGTCGGGGAGCTGTTTTTT. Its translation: CASSVGLAGVGELFF.

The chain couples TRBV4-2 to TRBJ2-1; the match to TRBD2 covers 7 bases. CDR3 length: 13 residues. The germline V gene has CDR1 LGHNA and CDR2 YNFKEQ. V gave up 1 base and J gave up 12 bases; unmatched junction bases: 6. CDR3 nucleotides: TGTGCCAGCAGCCAAGTGGACCGACTAGCGCAGTTCTTC. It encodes CASSQVDRLAQFF.

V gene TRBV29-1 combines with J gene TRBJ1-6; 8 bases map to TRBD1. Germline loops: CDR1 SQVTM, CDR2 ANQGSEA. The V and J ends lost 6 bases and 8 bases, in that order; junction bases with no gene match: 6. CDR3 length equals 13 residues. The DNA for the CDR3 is TGCAGCGTAGGACAGGGTATCGATTCACCCCTCCACTTT. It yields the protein CSVGQGIDSPLHF.

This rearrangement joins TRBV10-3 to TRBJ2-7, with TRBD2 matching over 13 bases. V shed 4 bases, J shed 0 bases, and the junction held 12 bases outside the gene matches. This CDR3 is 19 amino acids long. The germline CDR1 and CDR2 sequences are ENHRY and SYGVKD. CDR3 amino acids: CAISGPRTSGSLSSYEQYF. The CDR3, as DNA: TGTGCCATCAGTGGGCCCCGGACTAGCGGGAGTTTAAGCTCCTACGAGCAGTACTTC.

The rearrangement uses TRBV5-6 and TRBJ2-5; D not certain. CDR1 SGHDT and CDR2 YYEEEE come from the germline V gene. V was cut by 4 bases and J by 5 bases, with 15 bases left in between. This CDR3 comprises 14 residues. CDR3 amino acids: CASSVFVRGETQYF. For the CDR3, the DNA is TGTGCCAGCAGCGTATTCGTCCGAGGCGAGACCCAGTACTTC.

Written as DNA, the CDR3 is TGTGCCAGCAGCATAGGCGGGGGTTTGCGTGAAAAACTGTTTTTT. Protein: CASSIGGGLREKLFF. The chain employs TRBV7-2 and TRBJ1-4, with TRBD1 as a possible D gene (5 bases). Trimming shortened V by 5 bases and J by 7 bases, and 17 bases separated the two germline ends. Looked up from germline, CDR1 is SGHTA and CDR2 is FQGNSA. The CDR3 sequence is 15 residues long.

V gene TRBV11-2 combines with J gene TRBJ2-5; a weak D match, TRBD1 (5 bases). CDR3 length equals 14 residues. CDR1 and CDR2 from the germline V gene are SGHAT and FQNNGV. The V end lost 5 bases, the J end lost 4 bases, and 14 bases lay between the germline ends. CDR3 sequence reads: CASSPGGAVETQYF. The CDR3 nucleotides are TGTGCCAGCAGCCCGGGTGGGGCTGTAGAGACCCAGTACTTC.

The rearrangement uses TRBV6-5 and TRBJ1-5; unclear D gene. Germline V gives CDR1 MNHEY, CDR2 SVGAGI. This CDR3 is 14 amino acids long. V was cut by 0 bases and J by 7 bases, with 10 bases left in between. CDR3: CASSYSNGNQPQHF. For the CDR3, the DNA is TGTGCCAGCAGTTACTCGAACGGGAACCAGCCCCAGCATTTT.

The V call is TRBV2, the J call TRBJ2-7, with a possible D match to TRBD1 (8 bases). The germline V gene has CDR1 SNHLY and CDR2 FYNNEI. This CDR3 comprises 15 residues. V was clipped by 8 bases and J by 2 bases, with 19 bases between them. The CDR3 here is CASAPGGQGAYEQYF. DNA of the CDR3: TGTGCCAGCGCCCCGGGAGGACAGGGAGCCTACGAGCAGTACTTC.

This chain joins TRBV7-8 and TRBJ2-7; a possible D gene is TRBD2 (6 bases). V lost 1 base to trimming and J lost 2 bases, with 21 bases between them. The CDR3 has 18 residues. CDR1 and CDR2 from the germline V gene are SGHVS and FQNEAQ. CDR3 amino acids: CASSLEGGRGNLAYEQYF. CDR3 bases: TGTGCCAGCAGCTTAGAAGGCGGGCGGGGAAATCTTGCCTACGAGCAGTACTTC. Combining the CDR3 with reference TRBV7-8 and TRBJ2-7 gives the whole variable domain GAGVSQSPRYKVAKRGQDVALRCDPISGHVSLFWYQQALGQGPEFLTYFQNEAQLDKSGLPSDRFFAERPEGSVSTLKIQRTQQEDSAVYLCASSLEGGRGNLAYEQYFGPGTRLTVT.